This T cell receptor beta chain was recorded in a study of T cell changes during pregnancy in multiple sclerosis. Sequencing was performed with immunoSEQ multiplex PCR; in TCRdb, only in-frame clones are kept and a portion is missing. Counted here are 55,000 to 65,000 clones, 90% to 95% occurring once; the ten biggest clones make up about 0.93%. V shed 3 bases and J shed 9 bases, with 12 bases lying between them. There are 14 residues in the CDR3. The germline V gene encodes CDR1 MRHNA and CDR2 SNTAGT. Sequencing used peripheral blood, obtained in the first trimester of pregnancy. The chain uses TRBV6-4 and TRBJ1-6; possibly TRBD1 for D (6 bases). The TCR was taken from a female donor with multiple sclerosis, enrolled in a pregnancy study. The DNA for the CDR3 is TGTGCCAGCAGTGATCAGGGGTCCGGTTCACCCCTCCACTTT. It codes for CASSDQGSGSPLHF.